This TCR beta chain originates from a study of blood T cell repertoires in COVID-19. About the study: Researchers got acute and convalescent COVID-19 samples from the United States, Italy and Spain. PBMCs, B-cell-depleted T cells, or T cells were the source of the cDNA or gDNA that made up the material.

Per the original methods: Cell counts per sample came from amplifying reference gene primers. Profiling relied on immunoSEQ multiplex PCR, and the TCRdb table lists in-frame clones only, not all of them. D and trimming come from the DNA, and the V and J calls and clone size come from that table. The sample includes about 270,000 clones, 85% of them seen just once. The germline V gene has CDR1 KGHSH and CDR2 LQKENI. The CDR3 contains 16 residues. V was clipped by 3 bases and J by 0 bases, with 11 bases between them. The sequenced material came from peripheral blood. This clonotype was obtained from a woman aged 50 to 60 with active or convalescent COVID-19. This chain uses TRBV18 with TRBJ2-2; no definite D call. CDR3 region: CASSPRQSSNTGELFF. CDR3 sequence (DNA): TGTGCCAGCTCACCGAGACAATCTTCGAACACCGGGGAGCTGTTTTTT.